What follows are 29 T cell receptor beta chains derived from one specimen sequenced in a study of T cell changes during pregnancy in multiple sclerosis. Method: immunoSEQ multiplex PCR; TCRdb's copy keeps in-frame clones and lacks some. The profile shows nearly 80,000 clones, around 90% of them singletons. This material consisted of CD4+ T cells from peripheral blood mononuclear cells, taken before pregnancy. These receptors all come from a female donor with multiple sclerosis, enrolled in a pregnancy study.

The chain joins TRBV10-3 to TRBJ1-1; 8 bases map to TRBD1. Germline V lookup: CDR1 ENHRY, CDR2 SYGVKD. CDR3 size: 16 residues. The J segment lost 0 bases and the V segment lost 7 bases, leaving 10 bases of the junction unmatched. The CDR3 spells CAIMKDREPMNTEAFF. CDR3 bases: TGTGCCATCATGAAGGACAGGGAGCCCATGAACACTGAAGCTTTCTTT.

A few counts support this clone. CDR3 in DNA: TGCAGCGCCCCCACAGGGCCGAACACTGAAGCTTTCTTT. It encodes CSAPTGPNTEAFF. The chain combines TRBV29-1 with TRBJ1-1, with D possibly TRBD1 on 6 matching bases. The germline V gene has CDR1 SQVTM and CDR2 ANQGSEA. There are 13 residues in the CDR3. The V and J ends lost 7 bases and 1 base respectively, with 13 bases between them.

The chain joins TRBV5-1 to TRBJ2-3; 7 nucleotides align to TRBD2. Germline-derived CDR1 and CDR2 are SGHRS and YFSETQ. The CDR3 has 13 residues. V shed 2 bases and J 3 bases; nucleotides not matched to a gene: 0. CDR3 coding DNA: TGCGCCAGCAGCTTCGGGAGGACAGATACGCAGTATTTT. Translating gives CASSFGRTDTQYF.

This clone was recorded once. The CDR3 region has the DNA TGTGCCAGCAGCTTCCTTGCTGGACAGGGCCTTAATCAGCCCCAGCATTTT. Encoded protein: CASSFLAGQGLNQPQHF. The rearrangement joins TRBV7-3 to TRBJ1-5; 8 positions match TRBD1. CDR1 is SGHTA, CDR2 FQGTGA, per germline. CDR3 length equals 17 residues. The ends lost 3 bases at V and 4 bases at J; junction bases unmatched: 11.

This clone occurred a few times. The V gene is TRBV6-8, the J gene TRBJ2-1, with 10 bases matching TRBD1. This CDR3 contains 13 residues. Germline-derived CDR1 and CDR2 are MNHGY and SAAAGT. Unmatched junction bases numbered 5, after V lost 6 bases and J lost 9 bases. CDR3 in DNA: TGTGCCAGCAGAGGGACAGGGGTAAGTGAGCAGTTCTTC. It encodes CASRGTGVSEQFF.

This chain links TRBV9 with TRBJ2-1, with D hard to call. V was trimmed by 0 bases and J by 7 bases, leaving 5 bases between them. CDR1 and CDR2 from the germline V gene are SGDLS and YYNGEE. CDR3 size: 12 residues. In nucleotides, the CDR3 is TGTGCCAGCAGCGTAGCTTATAATGAGCAGTTCTTC. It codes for CASSVAYNEQFF.

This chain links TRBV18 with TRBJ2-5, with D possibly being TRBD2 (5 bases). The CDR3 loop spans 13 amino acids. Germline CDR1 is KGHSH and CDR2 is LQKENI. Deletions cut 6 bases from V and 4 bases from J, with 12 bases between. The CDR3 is CASSPIGVETQYF. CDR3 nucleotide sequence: TGTGCCAGCTCCCCGATCGGGGTAGAGACCCAGTACTTC.

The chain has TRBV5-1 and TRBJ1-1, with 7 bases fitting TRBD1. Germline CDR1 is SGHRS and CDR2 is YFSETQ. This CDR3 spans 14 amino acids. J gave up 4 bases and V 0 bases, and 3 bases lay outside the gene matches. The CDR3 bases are TGCGCCAGCAGCTTGGATGCAGGGGGCACTGAAGCTTTCTTT. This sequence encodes CASSLDAGGTEAFF.

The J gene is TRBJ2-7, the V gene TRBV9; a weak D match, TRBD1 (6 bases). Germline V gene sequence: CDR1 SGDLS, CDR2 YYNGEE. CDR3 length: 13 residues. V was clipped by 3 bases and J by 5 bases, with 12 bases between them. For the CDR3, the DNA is TGTGCCAGCAGCGCCGGCCGACAGGACGAGCAGTACTTC. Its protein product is CASSAGRQDEQYF.

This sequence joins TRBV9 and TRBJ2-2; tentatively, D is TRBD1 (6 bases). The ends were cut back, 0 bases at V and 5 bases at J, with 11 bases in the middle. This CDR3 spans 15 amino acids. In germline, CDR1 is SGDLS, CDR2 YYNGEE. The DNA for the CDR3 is TGTGCCAGCAGCGTAGGTGGGACACGTACCGGGGAGCTGTTTTTT. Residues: CASSVGGTRTGELFF. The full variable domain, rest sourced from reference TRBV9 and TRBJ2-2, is DSGVTQTPKHLITATGQRVTLRCSPRSGDLSVYWYQQSLDQGLQFLIQYYNGEERAKGNILERFSAQQFPDLHSELNLSSLELGDSALYFCASSVGGTRTGELFFGEGSRLTVL.

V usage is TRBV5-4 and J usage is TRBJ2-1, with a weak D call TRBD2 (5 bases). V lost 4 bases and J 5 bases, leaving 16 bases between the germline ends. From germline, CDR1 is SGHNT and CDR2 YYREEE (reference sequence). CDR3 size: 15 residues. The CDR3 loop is CASSLDAGPDNEQFF. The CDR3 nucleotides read TGTGCCAGCAGCCTGGATGCGGGCCCGGACAATGAGCAGTTCTTC.

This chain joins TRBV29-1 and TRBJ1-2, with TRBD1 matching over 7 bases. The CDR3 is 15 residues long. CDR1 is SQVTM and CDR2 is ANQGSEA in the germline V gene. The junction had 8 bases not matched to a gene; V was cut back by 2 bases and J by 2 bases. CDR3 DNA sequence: TGCAGCGTTGAACCAGGGGGGAAAGGAAACTATGGCTACACCTTC. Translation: CSVEPGGKGNYGYTF. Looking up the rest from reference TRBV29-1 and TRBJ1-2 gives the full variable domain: SAVISQKPSRDICQRGTSLTIQCQVDSQVTMMFWYRQQPGQSLTLIATANQGSEATYESGFVIDKFPISRPNLTFSTLTVSNMSPEDSSIYLCSVEPGGKGNYGYTFGSGTRLTVV.

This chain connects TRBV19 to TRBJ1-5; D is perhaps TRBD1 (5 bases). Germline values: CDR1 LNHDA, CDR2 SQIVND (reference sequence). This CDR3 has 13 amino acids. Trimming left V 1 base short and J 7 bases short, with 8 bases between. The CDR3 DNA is TGTGCCAGTAGTATAGGGGGGGTACAGCCCCAGCATTTT. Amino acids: CASSIGGVQPQHF.

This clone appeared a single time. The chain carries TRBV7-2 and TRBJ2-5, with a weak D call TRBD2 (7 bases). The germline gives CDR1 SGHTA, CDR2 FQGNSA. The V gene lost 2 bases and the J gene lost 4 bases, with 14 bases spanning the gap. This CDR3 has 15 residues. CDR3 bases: TGTGCCAGCAGCTTAATAGGGGGGGTCGGAGAGACCCAGTACTTC. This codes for CASSLIGGVGETQYF.

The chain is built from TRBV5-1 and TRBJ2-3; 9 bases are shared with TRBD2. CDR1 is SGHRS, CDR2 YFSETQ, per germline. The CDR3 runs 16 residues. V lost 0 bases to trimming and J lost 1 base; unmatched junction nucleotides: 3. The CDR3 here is CASSLDSSGGTDTQYF. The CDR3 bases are TGCGCCAGCAGCTTGGATTCTAGCGGGGGCACAGATACGCAGTATTTT.

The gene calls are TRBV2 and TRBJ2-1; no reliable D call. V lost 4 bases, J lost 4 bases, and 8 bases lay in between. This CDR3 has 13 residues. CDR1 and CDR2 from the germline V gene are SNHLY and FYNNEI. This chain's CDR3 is CASSVPSYNEQFF. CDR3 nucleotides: TGTGCCAGCAGTGTTCCCAGTTACAATGAGCAGTTCTTC.

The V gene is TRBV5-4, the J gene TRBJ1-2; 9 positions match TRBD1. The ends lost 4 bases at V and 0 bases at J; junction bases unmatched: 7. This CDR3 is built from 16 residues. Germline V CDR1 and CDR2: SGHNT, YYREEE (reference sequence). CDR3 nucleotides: TGTGCCAGCAGCAGAACAGGGGGCGCGACTAACTATGGCTACACCTTC. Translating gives CASSRTGGATNYGYTF.

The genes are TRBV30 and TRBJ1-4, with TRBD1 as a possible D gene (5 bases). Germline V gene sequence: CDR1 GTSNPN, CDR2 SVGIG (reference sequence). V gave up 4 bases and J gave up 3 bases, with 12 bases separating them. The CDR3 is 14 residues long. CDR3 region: CAWTLQAPNEKLFF. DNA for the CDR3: TGTGCCTGGACCCTACAGGCGCCTAATGAAAAACTGTTTTTT. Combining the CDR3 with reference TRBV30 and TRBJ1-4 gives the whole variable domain SQTIHQWPATLVQPVGSPLSLECTVEGTSNPNLYWYRQAAGRGLQLLFYSVGIGQISSEVPQNLSASRPQDRQFILSSKKLLLSDSGFYLCAWTLQAPNEKLFFGSGTQLSVL.

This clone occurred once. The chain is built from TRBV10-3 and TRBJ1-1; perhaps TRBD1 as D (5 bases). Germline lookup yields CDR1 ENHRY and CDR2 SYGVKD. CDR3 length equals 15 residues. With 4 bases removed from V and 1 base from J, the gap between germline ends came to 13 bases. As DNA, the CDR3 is TGTGCCATCAGTGGGCAAGGACAACCGAACACTGAAGCTTTCTTT. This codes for CAISGQGQPNTEAFF.

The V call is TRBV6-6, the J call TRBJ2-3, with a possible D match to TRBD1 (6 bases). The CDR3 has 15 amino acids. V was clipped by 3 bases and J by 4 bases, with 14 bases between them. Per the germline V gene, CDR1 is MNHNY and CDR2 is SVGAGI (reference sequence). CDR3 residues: CASSYSARGPDTQYF. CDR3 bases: TGTGCCAGCAGTTATTCGGCCAGGGGCCCAGATACGCAGTATTTT.

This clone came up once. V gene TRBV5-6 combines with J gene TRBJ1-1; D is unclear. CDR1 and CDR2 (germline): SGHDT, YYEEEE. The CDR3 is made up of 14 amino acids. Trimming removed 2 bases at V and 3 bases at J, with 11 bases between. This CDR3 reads CASSLHGRDTEAFF. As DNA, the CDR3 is TGTGCCAGCAGCTTACACGGTCGGGACACTGAAGCTTTCTTT.

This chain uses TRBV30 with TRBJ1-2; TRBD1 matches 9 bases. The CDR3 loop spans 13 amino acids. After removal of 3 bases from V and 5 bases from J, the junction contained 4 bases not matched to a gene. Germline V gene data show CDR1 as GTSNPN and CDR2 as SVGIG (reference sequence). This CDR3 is CAWRLDRGYGYTF. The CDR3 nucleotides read TGTGCCTGGAGGTTGGACAGGGGATATGGCTACACCTTC. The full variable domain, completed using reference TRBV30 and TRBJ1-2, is SQTIHQWPATLVQPVGSPLSLECTVEGTSNPNLYWYRQAAGRGLQLLFYSVGIGQISSEVPQNLSASRPQDRQFILSSKKLLLSDSGFYLCAWRLDRGYGYTFGSGTRLTVV.

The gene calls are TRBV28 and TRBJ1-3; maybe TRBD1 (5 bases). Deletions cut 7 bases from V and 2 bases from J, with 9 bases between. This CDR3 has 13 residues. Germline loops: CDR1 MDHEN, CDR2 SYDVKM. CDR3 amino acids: CASTGGAGNTIYF. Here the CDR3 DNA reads TGTGCCAGCACGGGGGGGGCTGGAAACACCATATATTTT.

The chain's CDR3 is CASSNRVTQANEKLFF. The CDR3 bases are TGTGCCAGCAGCAACAGGGTAACGCAAGCAAATGAAAAACTGTTTTTT. V usage is TRBV5-4 and J usage is TRBJ1-4, with D possibly TRBD1 on 6 matching bases. Trimming left V 4 bases short and J 5 bases short, with 18 bases between. Germline-derived CDR1 and CDR2 are SGHNT and YYREEE (reference sequence). The CDR3 is 16 amino acids.

CDR3 loop: CASSPSGTTAGELFF. CDR3 bases: TGTGCCAGCAGTCCCTCCGGGACAACGGCCGGGGAGCTGTTTTTT. The chain is built from TRBV28 and TRBJ2-2, with D perhaps TRBD1 (6 bases). V lost 5 bases, J lost 6 bases, and 16 bases lay in between. Germline assignment: CDR1 MDHEN and CDR2 SYDVKM. This CDR3 has 15 residues. Filled out from reference TRBV28 and TRBJ2-2, the complete variable domain reads DVKVTQSSRYLVKRTGEKVFLECVQDMDHENMFWYRQDPGLGLRLIYFSYDVKMKEKGDIPEGYSVSREKKERFSLILESASTNQTSMYLCASSPSGTTAGELFFGEGSRLTVL.

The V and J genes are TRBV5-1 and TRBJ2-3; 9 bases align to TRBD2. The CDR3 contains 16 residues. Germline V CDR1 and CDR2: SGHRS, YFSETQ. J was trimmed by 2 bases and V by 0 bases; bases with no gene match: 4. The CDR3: CASSLDGTSFTDTQYF. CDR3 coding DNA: TGCGCCAGCAGCTTGGATGGGACTAGCTTCACAGATACGCAGTATTTT.

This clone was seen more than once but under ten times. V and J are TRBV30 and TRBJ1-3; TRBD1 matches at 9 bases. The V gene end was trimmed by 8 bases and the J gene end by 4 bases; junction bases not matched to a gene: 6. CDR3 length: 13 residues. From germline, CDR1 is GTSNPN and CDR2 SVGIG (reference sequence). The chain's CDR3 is CAGQQGAGNTIYF. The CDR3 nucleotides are TGTGCCGGACAACAGGGGGCCGGAAACACCATATATTTT. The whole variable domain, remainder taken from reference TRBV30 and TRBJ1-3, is SQTIHQWPATLVQPVGSPLSLECTVEGTSNPNLYWYRQAAGRGLQLLFYSVGIGQISSEVPQNLSASRPQDRQFILSSKKLLLSDSGFYLCAGQQGAGNTIYFGEGSWLTVV.

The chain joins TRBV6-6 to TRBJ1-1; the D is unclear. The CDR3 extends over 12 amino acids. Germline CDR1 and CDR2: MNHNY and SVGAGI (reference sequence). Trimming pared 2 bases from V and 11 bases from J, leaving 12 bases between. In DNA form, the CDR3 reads TGTGCCAGCAGTTACACATCTTGGCAGGCTTTCTTT. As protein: CASSYTSWQAFF.

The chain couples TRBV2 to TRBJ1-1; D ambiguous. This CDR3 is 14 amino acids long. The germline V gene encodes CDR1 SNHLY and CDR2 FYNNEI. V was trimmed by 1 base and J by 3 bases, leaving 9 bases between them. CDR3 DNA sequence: TGTGCCAGCAGTGAAGGAGGGAGACACACTGAAGCTTTCTTT. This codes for CASSEGGRHTEAFF.